This TCR beta chain is drawn from a study of blood T cells in healthy people across ages. Sample-barcoded 5' priming and a J-beta primer mix drove a second PCR of about 7 to 12 cycles. TCRdb reprocessed the 5' RACE reads with MiXCR, giving one entry per CDR3 protein. The table records 750,000 to 950,000 distinct CDR3 sequences, approximately 24% of them present only once. Healthy Caucasian individuals from Russia aged about 6 to 90 served as donors. Germline CDR1 reads MDHEN; CDR2 reads SYDVKM. This CDR3 spans 13 amino acids. This clonotype was observed a handful of times. What it binds is not known. Overall study findings and caveats: A strong correlation was seen between TCR beta diversity and naive T cell percentage. Bulk PBMC profiling left naive and antigen-experienced comparisons inconclusive.

The sample also formed part of further work on T cells of mothers and their children. As reported in that work: Related pairs of mothers and children showed slightly higher, non-significant overlap versus unrelated pairs.

This receptor was identified in a boy under 18 in good health. Sequencing was carried out using blood. The chain employs TRBV28 and TRBJ2-7, with D possibly being TRBD2 (6 bases). The J call may be mistaken, given a closer DNA end match to TRBJ2-5. The CDR3 DNA sequence: TGTGCCAGCAGCCCCCCATTGCGGGGGACCCAGTACTTC. Its protein is CASSPPLRGTQYF.